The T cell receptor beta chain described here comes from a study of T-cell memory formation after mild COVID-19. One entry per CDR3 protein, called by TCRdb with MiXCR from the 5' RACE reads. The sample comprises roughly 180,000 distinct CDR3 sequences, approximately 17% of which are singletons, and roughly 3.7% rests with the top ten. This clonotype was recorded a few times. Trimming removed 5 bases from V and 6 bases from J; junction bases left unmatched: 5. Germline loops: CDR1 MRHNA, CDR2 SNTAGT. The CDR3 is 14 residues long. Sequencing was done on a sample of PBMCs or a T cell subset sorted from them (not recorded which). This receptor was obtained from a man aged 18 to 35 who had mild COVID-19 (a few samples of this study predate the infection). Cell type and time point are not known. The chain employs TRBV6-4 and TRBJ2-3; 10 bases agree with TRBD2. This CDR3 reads CASSPSGGVDTQYF. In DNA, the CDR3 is TGTGCCAGCAGTCCCAGCGGGGGGGTTGATACGCAGTATTTT.